Listed here are 17 T cell receptor beta chains from one sample, sequenced in a study of cytomegalovirus exposure and HLA in healthy donors. The PCR was carried out with 60 Vbeta primers and 13 Jbeta primers. Profiling relied on immunoSEQ multiplex PCR, and the TCRdb table lists in-frame clones only, not all of them. The sample records 100,000 to 150,000 clones, 75% to 85% being singletons. Sequenced input: PBMCs. The receptor set was obtained from a girl aged 2 to 10 in good health and CMV-seronegative.

V usage is TRBV29-1 and J usage is TRBJ1-1; D is unresolved. V lost 7 bases to trimming and J lost 3 bases, with 15 bases between them. The CDR3 spans 13 residues. Germline V gives CDR1 SQVTM, CDR2 ANQGSEA. The CDR3 bases are TGCAGCGCCGGAGGCGTCCGGGACACTGAAGCTTTCTTT. This translates into CSAGGVRDTEAFF. The full variable domain, in which reference TRBV29-1 and TRBJ1-1 provide the parts outside the CDR3, is SAVISQKPSRDICQRGTSLTIQCQVDSQVTMMFWYRQQPGQSLTLIATANQGSEATYESGFVIDKFPISRPNLTFSTLTVSNMSPEDSSIYLCSAGGVRDTEAFFGQGTRLTVV.

A single count supports this clone. This chain connects TRBV6-5 to TRBJ2-5, with D maybe TRBD1 (6 bases). The V and J ends lost 2 bases and 4 bases respectively, with 14 bases between them. Germline CDR1 is MNHEY and CDR2 is SVGAGI. The CDR3 is 15 residues long. CDR3 DNA sequence: TGTGCCAGCAGTTACGGGACAACCTGGGGAGAGACCCAGTACTTC. As protein: CASSYGTTWGETQYF.

This chain connects TRBV7-2 to TRBJ2-6, with 8 bases fitting TRBD1. The length of the CDR3 is 16 residues. Germline CDR1 SGHTA, CDR2 FQGNSA. V lost 5 bases to trimming and J lost 2 bases; unmatched junction nucleotides: 5. CDR3 sequence: CASSGTTGAGANVLTF. The DNA for the CDR3 is TGTGCCAGCAGCGGAACGACAGGGGCTGGGGCCAACGTCCTGACTTTC. Filled out from reference TRBV7-2 and TRBJ2-6, the complete variable domain reads GAGVSQSPSNKVTEKGKDVELRCDPISGHTALYWYRQSLGQGLEFLIYFQGNSAPDKSGLPSDRFSAERTGGSVSTLTIQRTQQEDSAVYLCASSGTTGAGANVLTFGAGSRLTVL.

The chain couples TRBV29-1 to TRBJ2-5; D call uncertain. The J call may be incorrect, as the DNA end agrees better with TRBJ2-7. The CDR3 runs to 11 residues. Germline V lookup: CDR1 SQVTM, CDR2 ANQGSEA. The CDR3 coding sequence is TGCAGCGTTCTTCGGTGGGGCGAGCAGTACTTC. This translates into CSVLRWGEQYF.

V is TRBV7-6 and J is TRBJ2-3; no reliable D call. Germline V gene data show CDR1 as SGHVS and CDR2 as FNYEAQ. The CDR3 extends over 16 amino acids. Trimming left V 5 bases short and J 0 bases short, with 15 bases between. The CDR3 spells CASSQRQLTSTDTQYF. CDR3 bases: TGTGCCAGCAGCCAACGGCAACTGACTAGCACAGATACGCAGTATTTT. The entire variable domain, with the rest obtained from reference TRBV7-6 and TRBJ2-3, is as follows: GAGVSQSPRYKVTKRGQDVALRCDPISGHVSLYWYRQALGQGPEFLTYFNYEAQQDKSGLPNDRFSAERPEGSISTLTIQRTEQRDSAMYRCASSQRQLTSTDTQYFGPGTRLTVL.

This clone has only a few counts. The rearrangement uses TRBV10-2 and TRBJ1-5; D is ambiguous. V gave up 0 bases and J gave up 8 bases, with 11 bases separating them. Germline V gene sequence: CDR1 WSHSY, CDR2 SAAADI. The CDR3 contains 14 residues. CDR3 DNA sequence: TGCGCCAGCAGTGAGTCGCGGGGAAGGGAGCCCCAGCATTTT. Translating it yields CASSESRGREPQHF.

The chain combines TRBV25-1 with TRBJ2-7; the D is unclear. The CDR3 runs to 12 residues. The germline V gene has CDR1 MGHDK and CDR2 SYGVNS. The V end lost 4 bases, the J end lost 3 bases, and 7 bases lay between the germline ends. CDR3 coding DNA: TGTGCCAGCAGTGTAACCGGCTACGAGCAGTACTTC. Its protein is CASSVTGYEQYF.

The rearrangement links TRBV30 to TRBJ1-4; TRBD1 aligns across 10 bases. V was clipped by 0 bases and J by 6 bases; unmatched bases: 7. Germline CDR1 reads GTSNPN; CDR2 reads SVGIG (reference sequence). This CDR3 is built from 16 residues. The CDR3 coding sequence is TGTGCCTGGAGTGTACAAAAGGGACAGGGGCATGAAAAACTGTTTTTT. Translation gives CAWSVQKGQGHEKLFF.

The chain couples TRBV27 to TRBJ2-3; TRBD2 is a possible D gene (5 bases). CDR1 is MNHEY and CDR2 is SMNVEV in the germline V gene (reference sequence). The CDR3 covers 18 residues. The V gene lost 5 bases and the J gene lost 2 bases, with 23 bases spanning the gap. CDR3 region: CASSLAPIGRRDTDTQYF. CDR3 sequence (DNA): TGTGCCAGCAGTCTAGCCCCTATAGGTCGAAGGGACACAGATACGCAGTATTTT.

This clone has a handful of counts. J is TRBJ1-1 and V is TRBV4-1, with TRBD1 matching 10 bases. The CDR3 has 18 residues. Trimming cost V 3 bases and J 3 bases; bases outside gene matches: 13. Germline loops: CDR1 MGHRA, CDR2 YSYEKL. The CDR3 is CASSHHPGQGSGDTEAFF. CDR3 DNA sequence: TGCGCCAGCAGCCACCACCCGGGACAGGGGTCCGGGGACACTGAAGCTTTCTTT.

The chain is built from TRBV5-1 and TRBJ2-1; 7 bases align to TRBD1. Per germline, CDR1 SGHRS and CDR2 YFSETQ. The CDR3 has 15 amino acids. The V segment lost 4 bases and the J segment 6 bases; nucleotides outside the gene matches: 10. CDR3 protein: CASSIWTGGLNEQFF. CDR3 bases: TGCGCCAGCAGCATATGGACAGGCGGTCTCAATGAGCAGTTCTTC.

The chain links TRBV5-5 to TRBJ2-7; D perhaps matches TRBD1 (5 bases). With 5 bases removed from V and 6 bases from J, the gap between germline ends came to 12 bases. Germline assignment: CDR1 SGHKS and CDR2 YYEKEE (reference sequence). The CDR3 is made up of 12 amino acids. CDR3 in DNA: TGTGCCAGCAGGGCAGGGTATGGCGAGCAGTACTTC. It is translated as CASRAGYGEQYF.

The chain combines TRBV30 with TRBJ1-1, with D possibly matching TRBD1 (6 bases). The V end was cut by 2 bases, the J end by 1 base, with 8 bases between. The CDR3 covers 13 residues. Germline V lookup: CDR1 GTSNPN, CDR2 SVGIG (reference sequence). The CDR3 DNA sequence: TGTGCCTGGAGTACGGGACAGAACACTGAAGCTTTCTTT. It codes for CAWSTGQNTEAFF.

J is TRBJ1-2 and V is TRBV7-9, with TRBD1 identical over 7 bases. CDR1 SEHNR and CDR2 FQNEAQ come from the germline V gene (reference sequence). Trimming cost V 3 bases and J 4 bases; bases outside gene matches: 11. The CDR3 extends over 16 amino acids. This chain's CDR3 is CASSFGRDRVGYGYTF. The CDR3 DNA reads TGTGCCAGCAGCTTTGGACGCGACAGGGTCGGCTATGGCTACACCTTC.

The chain combines TRBV5-4 with TRBJ2-3; possibly TRBD2 for D (7 bases). The CDR3 runs to 14 residues. The V gene's germline CDR1 is SGHNT and CDR2 YYREEE (reference sequence). V gave up 2 bases and J gave up 6 bases, with 13 bases separating them. This chain's CDR3 is CASSFRGRGDTQYF. CDR3 DNA: TGTGCCAGCAGCTTCCGGGGGCGGGGGGATACGCAGTATTTT.

The chain is built from TRBV7-9 and TRBJ2-2; no definite D call. The CDR3 contains 14 residues. V lost 2 bases and J lost 3, with 7 bases in between. Per germline, CDR1 SEHNR and CDR2 FQNEAQ (reference sequence). DNA of the CDR3: TGTGCCAGCAGCTTACACGCGGACACCGGGGAGCTGTTTTTT. Amino acids: CASSLHADTGELFF.

As for this clone: Germline is not matched at one junction end, which may reflect a read error. This rearrangement joins TRBV7-7 to TRBJ2-7; a weak D match, TRBD1 (6 bases). The CDR3 covers 13 residues. Germline V lookup: CDR1 SSHAT, CDR2 FNYEAQ (reference sequence). Here the CDR3 reads CASSLFRGDEQYF. DNA for the CDR3: TGTGCTAGCAGCTTATTCAGGGGCGACGAGCAGTACTTC.